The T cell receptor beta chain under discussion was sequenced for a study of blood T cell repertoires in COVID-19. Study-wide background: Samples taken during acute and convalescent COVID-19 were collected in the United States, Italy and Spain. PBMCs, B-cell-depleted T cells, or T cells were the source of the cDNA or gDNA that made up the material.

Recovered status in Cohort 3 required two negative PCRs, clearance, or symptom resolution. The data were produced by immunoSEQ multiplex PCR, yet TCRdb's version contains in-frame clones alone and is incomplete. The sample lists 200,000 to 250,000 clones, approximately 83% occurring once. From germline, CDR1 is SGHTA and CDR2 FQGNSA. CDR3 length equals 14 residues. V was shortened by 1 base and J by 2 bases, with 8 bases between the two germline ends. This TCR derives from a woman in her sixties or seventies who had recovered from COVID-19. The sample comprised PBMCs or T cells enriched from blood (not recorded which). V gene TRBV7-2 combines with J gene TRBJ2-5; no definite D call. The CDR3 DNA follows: TGTGCCAGCAGCTTAGTTGTCGCGCAAGAGACCCAGTACTTC. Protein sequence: CASSLVVAQETQYF.